This T cell receptor (beta chain) was captured by sequencing in a study of cytotoxic CD8 clonotypes in ibrutinib-treated CLL. Profiling relied on immunoSEQ multiplex PCR, and the TCRdb table lists in-frame clones only, not all of them. The table shows about 130,000 clones, with about 80% occurring only once. This TCR was sampled from a human donor with chronic lymphocytic leukemia. The sequencing used PBMCs, collected after 12 months of ibrutinib treatment.

Here the CDR3 reads CASSFGTGPGELFF. CDR3 DNA sequence: TGCGCCAGCAGCTTCGGGACAGGGCCCGGGGAGCTGTTTTTT. The chain uses TRBV5-1 and TRBJ2-2, with 9 bases identical to TRBD1. V lost 2 bases and J lost 6; bases outside the gene matches: 2. The germline V gene encodes CDR1 SGHRS and CDR2 YFSETQ. This CDR3 is 14 amino acids long.